This TCR beta chain was found in a study of shared clonotypes between healthy human individuals. Study background: CD4 naive and CD4 memory each took three plates per donor, while CD8 naive took two and CD8 memory one.

The repertoire was sequenced with immunoSEQ multiplex PCR; TCRdb's copy has only in-frame clones and lacks some. The sample records roughly 890,000 clones, nearly 95% being singletons. Terminally differentiated effector memory CD45RA+ cells were excluded by CCR7 positive selection of CD45RO-negative cells. The germline gives CDR1 SGHRS, CDR2 YFSETQ. V lost 0 bases, J lost 0 bases, and 7 bases lay in between. The CDR3 runs to 15 residues. Overall study results and limits: Estimated clonotype richness was generally higher in naive than memory subsets. Shared clonotypes: 4.5% to 5% naive CD4, 3% to 3.5% naive CD8, 2.3% memory CD4, 0.4% to 0.45% memory CD8.

Turning to this clone: Its antigen is undetermined.

The origin of this receptor is a man under 40 in good health. Sequenced sample: naive CD8+ T cells sorted from blood. This chain connects TRBV5-1 to TRBJ2-1, with no clear D. CDR3 loop: CASSLENPSYNEQFF. The CDR3 DNA sequence: TGCGCCAGCAGCTTGGAGAACCCCTCCTACAATGAGCAGTTCTTC.